The clone carrying this T cell receptor beta chain was detected ten times or more. What it recognizes is unknown. The data are from a study of blood T cells in healthy people across ages. Study context: Template switching recovered approximately one barcoded beta molecule for every two T cells. Findings and caveats of the study: Possibly confounding the expanded clonotype changes was the fact that donor CMV status was unknown.

For the second PCR, which ran for about 6 to 12 cycles, a sample-barcoded 5' primer and a J-beta primer mix were used. TCRdb re-analysed the 5' RACE reads in MiXCR, keeping a single row per CDR3 protein. The sample lists hundreds of thousands of distinct CDR3 sequences, less than 60% occurring once. Germline-derived CDR1 and CDR2 are MNHEY and SVGAGI. The junction had 5 bases not matched to a gene; V was cut back by 2 bases and J by 2 bases. This CDR3 comprises 16 residues. This rearrangement joins TRBV6-5 to TRBJ2-1; TRBD2 matches at 8 bases. The TCR was taken from a man aged 80 or over in good health. The specimen was blood. The CDR3 is CASSYGGRRAYNEQFF. The CDR3 DNA reads as TGTGCCAGCAGTTACGGCGGGAGGAGGGCCTACAATGAGCAGTTCTTC.